This TCR beta chain was observed in a study of T cells after yellow fever vaccination. Background on the study: The fractions with low cell numbers were processed using SMART-Seq v4 Ultra Low Input.

TCRdb fed the 5' RACE reads into MiXCR, producing one record per CDR3 protein. The profile shows a few hundred thousand distinct CDR3 sequences, about 5.2% of them singletons. This clonotype came up many times. The V end was cut by 0 bases, the J end by 3 bases, with 6 bases between. CDR3 length: 13 residues. Germline CDR1 SGHRS, CDR2 YFSETQ. The chain uses TRBV5-1 and TRBJ2-5; perhaps D is TRBD1 or TRBD2 (5 bases each). The clonotype originates from a man aged 18 to 30 who received the YFV17D yellow fever vaccine. This material consisted of CD4+ T cells sorted from PBMCs, taken on the day of the yellow fever booster vaccination. The CDR3 DNA follows: TGCGCCAGCAGCTTGGGGGGGAAAGAGACCCAGTACTTC. Translated, it gives CASSLGGKETQYF.